This T cell receptor (beta chain) was profiled in a study of CD8+ T cells in alopecia areata. This clone was found a few times. Reverse transcribed after extraction, RNA yielded cDNA as the sequencing template. The method was immunoSEQ multiplex PCR; TCRdb's version includes in-frame clones alone and lacks a portion of them. The table includes about 180,000 clones, about 67% detected once. Trimming took 5 bases from V and 4 from J; bases not matched to a gene: 2. This CDR3 comprises 14 residues. In germline, CDR1 is MNHEY, CDR2 SMNVEV (reference sequence). The chain employs TRBV27 and TRBJ2-2; 9 positions agree with TRBD1. Sequencing used CD8+ T cells sorted from blood, obtained at week 0. This receptor was identified in a human donor with alopecia areata. The CDR3 coding sequence is TGTGCCAGCAGTCTGGGACAGGGCACCGGGGAGCTGTTTTTT. Translating gives CASSLGQGTGELFF.